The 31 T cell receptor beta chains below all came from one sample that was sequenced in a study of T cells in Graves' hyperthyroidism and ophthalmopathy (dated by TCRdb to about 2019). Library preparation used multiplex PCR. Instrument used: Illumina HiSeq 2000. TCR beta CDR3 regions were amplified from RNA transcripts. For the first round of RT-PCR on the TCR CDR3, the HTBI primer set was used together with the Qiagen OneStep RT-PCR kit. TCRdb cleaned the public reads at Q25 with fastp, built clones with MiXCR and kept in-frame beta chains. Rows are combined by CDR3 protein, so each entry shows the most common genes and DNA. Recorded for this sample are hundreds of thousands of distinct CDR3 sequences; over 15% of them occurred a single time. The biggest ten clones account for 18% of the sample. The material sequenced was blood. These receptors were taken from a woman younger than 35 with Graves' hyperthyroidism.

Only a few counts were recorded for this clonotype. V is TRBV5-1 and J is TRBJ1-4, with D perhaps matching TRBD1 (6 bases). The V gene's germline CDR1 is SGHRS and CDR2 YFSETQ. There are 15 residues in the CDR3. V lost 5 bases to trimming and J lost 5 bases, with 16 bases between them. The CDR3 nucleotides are TGCGCCAGCAGTGTGTCAGGGGCAATGAATGAAAAACTGTTTTTT. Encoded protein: CASSVSGAMNEKLFF. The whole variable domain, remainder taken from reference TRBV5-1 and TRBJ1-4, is KAGVTQTPRYLIKTRGQQVTLSCSPISGHRSVSWYQQTPGQGLQFLFEYFSETQRNKGNFPGRFSGRQFSNSRSEMNVSTLELGDSALYLCASSVSGAMNEKLFFGSGTQLSVL.

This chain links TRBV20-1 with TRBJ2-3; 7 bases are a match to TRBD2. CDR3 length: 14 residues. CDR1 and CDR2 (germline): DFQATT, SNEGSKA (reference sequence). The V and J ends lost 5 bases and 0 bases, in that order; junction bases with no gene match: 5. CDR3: CSAYSGPSTDTQYF. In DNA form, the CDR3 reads TGCAGTGCTTATAGCGGGCCTAGCACAGATACGCAGTATTTT.

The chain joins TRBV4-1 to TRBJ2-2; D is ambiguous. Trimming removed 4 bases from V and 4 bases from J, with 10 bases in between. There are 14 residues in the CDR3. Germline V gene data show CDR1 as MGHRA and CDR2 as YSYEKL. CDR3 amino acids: CASSPNFLTGELFF. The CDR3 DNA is TGCGCCAGCAGCCCTAACTTCCTCACCGGGGAGCTGTTTTTT.

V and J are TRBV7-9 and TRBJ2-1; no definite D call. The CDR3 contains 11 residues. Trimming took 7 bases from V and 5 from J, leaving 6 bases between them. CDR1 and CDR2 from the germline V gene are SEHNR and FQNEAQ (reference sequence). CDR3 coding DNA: TGTGCCAGCAACGCAAACAATGAGCAGTTCTTC. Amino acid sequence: CASNANNEQFF.

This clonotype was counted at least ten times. The CDR3 DNA reads TGTGCCAGCAGCCCTGCACGCTACGACAGGGGGCATGAAGAGACCCAGTACTTC. This translates into CASSPARYDRGHEETQYF. The V gene is TRBV6-1, the J gene TRBJ2-5, with 10 bases aligning to TRBD1. In germline, CDR1 is MNHNS, CDR2 SASEGT. The V gene end was trimmed by 6 bases and the J gene end by 3 bases; junction bases not matched to a gene: 16. This CDR3 is 18 amino acids long.

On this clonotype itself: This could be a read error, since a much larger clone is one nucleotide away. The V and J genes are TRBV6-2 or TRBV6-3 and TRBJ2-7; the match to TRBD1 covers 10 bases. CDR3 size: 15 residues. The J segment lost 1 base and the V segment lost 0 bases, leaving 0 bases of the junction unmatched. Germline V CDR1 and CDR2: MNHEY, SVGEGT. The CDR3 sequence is CASSYSGQGSYEQYF. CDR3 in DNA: TGTGCCAGCAGTTACTCGGGACAGGGGTCCTACGAGCAGTACTTC.

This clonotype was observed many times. CDR3 sequence reads: CASSFNPNTEAFF. The CDR3 nucleotides read TGTGCCAGCAGTTTTAACCCGAACACTGAAGCTTTCTTT. The chain combines TRBV12-3 or TRBV12-4 with TRBJ1-1; D uncertain. The CDR3 runs to 13 residues. V dropped 3 bases and J dropped 1 base, with 6 bases sitting between them.

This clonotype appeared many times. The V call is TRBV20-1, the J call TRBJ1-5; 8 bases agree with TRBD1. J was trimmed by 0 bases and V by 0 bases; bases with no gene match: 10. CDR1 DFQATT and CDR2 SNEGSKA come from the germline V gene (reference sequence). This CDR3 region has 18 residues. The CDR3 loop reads CSARDDRGSIYSNQPQHF. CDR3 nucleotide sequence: TGCAGTGCTAGAGATGACAGGGGTTCTATTTATAGCAATCAGCCCCAGCATTTT.

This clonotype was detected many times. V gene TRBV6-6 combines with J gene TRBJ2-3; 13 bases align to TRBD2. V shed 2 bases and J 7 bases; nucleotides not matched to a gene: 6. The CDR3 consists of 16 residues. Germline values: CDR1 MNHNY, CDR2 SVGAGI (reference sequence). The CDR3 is CASSYAWTSGGHTQYF. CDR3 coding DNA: TGTGCCAGCAGTTACGCTTGGACTAGCGGGGGCCATACGCAGTATTTT.

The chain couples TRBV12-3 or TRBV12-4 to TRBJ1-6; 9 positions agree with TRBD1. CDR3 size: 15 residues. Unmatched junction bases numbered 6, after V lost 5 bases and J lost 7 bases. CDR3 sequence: CASSPRQGVNSPLHF. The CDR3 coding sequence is TGTGCCAGCAGTCCCCGACAGGGGGTAAATTCACCCCTCCACTTT.

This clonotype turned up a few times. The DNA of the CDR3 is TGTGCCAGCAGTTACTCGACAAATTCTGGGACTAGCGCCTACGAGCAGTACTTC. The encoded protein is CASSYSTNSGTSAYEQYF. The chain recombines TRBV6-6 with TRBJ2-7; 10 nucleotides match TRBD2. J lost 2 bases, V lost 0 bases, and 10 bases had no gene match. This CDR3 has 18 amino acids. Germline V gives CDR1 MNHNY, CDR2 SVGAGI (reference sequence).

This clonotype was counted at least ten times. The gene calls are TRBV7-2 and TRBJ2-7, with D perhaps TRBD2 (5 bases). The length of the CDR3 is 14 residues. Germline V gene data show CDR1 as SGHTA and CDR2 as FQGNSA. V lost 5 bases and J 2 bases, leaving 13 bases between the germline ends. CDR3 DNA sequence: TGTGCCAGCAGCCTCCGACCCGGGACCTACGAGCAGTACTTC. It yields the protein CASSLRPGTYEQYF.

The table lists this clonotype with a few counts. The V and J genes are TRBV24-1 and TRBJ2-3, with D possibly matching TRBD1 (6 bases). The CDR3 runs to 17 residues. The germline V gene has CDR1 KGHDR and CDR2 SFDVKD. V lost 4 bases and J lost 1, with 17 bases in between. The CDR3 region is CATSDTTGYGRTDTQYF. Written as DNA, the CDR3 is TGTGCCACCAGTGACACCACAGGGTATGGTCGCACAGATACGCAGTATTTT.

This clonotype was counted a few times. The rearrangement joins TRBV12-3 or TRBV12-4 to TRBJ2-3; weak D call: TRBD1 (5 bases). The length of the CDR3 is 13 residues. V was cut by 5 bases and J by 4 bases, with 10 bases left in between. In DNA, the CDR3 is TGTGCCAGCAGTAGTAGGGGCCCAGATACGCAGTATTTT. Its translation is CASSSRGPDTQYF.

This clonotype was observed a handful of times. The CDR3 DNA is TGCGCCAGCAGCGACAGGGAAGGCACAGATACGCAGTATTTT. Its translation: CASSDREGTDTQYF. The chain combines TRBV10-2 with TRBJ2-3, with 7 positions matching TRBD1. The CDR3 is 14 amino acids. The germline CDR1 and CDR2 sequences are WSHSY and SAAADI. V lost 6 bases, J lost 1 base, and 4 bases stayed unmatched.

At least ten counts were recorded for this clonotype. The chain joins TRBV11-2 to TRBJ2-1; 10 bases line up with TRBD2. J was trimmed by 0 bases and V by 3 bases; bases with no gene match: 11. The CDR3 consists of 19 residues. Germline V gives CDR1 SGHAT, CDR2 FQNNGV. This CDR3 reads CASSFPTSGTTSSYNEQFF. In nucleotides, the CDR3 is TGTGCCAGCAGCTTTCCCACTAGCGGGACTACGAGCTCCTACAATGAGCAGTTCTTC.

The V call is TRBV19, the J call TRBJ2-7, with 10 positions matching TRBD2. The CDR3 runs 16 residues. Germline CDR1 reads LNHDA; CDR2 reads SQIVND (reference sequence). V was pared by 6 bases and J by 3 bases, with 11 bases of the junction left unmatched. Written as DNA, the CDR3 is TGTGCCAGTAGACAAAGCGGACTAGCGGAGAGCTACGAGCAGTACTTC. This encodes CASRQSGLAESYEQYF.

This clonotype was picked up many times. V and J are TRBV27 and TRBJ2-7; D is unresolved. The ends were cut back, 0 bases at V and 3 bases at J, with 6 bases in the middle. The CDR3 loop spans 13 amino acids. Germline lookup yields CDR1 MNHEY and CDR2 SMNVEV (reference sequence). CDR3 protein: CASSLSFSYEQYF. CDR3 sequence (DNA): TGTGCCAGCAGTTTATCGTTCAGCTACGAGCAGTACTTC.

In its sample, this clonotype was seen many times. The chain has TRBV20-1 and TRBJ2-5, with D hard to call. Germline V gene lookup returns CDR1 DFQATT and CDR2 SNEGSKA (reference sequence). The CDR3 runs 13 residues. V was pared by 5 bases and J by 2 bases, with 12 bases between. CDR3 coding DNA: TGCAGTGCTCCTCTCATAGGACAAGAGACCCAGTACTTC. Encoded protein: CSAPLIGQETQYF.

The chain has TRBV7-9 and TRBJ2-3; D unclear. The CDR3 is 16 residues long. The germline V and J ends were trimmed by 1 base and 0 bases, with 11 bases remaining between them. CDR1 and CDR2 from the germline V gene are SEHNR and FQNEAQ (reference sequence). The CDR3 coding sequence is TGTGCCAGCAGCTTAGACGTCGGGTATAGCACAGATACGCAGTATTTT. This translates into CASSLDVGYSTDTQYF.

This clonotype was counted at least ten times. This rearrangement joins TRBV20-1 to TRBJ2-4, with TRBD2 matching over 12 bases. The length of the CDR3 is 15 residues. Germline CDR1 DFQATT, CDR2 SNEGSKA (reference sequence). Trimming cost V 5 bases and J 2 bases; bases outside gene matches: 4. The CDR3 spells CSAPLAGGTKNIQYF. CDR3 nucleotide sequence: TGCAGTGCTCCACTAGCGGGAGGCACCAAAAACATTCAGTACTTC.

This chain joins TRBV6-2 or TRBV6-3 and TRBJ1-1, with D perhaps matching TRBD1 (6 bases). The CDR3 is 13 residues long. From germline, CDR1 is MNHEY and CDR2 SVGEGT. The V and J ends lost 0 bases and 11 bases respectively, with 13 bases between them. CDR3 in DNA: TGTGCCAGCAGTTACTCGAGTAATAGGGGGGCTTTCTTT. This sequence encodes CASSYSSNRGAFF.

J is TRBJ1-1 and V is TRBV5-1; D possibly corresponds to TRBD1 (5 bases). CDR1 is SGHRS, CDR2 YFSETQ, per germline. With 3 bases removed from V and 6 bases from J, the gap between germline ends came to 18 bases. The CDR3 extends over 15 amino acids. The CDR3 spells CASSSRDQGFPEAFF. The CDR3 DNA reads TGCGCCAGCAGCTCCCGGGACCAAGGGTTTCCTGAAGCTTTCTTT.

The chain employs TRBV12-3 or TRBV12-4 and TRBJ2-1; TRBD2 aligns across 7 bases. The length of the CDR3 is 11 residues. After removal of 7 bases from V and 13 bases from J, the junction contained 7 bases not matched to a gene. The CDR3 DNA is TGTGCCAGCATGACGACTAGCTTTCAGTTCTTC. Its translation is CASMTTSFQFF.

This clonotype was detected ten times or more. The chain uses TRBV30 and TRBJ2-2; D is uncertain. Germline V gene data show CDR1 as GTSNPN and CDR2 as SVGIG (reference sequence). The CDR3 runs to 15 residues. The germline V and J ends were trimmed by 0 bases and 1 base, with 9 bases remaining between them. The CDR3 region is CAWSVLPGNTGELFF. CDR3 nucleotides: TGTGCCTGGAGTGTACTCCCAGGGAACACCGGGGAGCTGTTTTTT.

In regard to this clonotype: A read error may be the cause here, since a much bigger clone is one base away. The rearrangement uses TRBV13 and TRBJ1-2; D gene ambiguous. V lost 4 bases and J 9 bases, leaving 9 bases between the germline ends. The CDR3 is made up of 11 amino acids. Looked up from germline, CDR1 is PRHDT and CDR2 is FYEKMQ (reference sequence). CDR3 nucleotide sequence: TGTGCCAGCAGCTCCCTATACAGCTACACCTTC. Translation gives CASSSLYSYTF.

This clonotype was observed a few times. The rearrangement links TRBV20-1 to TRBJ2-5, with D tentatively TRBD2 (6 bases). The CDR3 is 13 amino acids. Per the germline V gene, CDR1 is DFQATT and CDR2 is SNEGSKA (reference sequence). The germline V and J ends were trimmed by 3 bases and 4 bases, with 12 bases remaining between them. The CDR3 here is CSARGGRRETQYF. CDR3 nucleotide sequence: TGCAGTGCTAGGGGGGGACGACGAGAGACCCAGTACTTC.

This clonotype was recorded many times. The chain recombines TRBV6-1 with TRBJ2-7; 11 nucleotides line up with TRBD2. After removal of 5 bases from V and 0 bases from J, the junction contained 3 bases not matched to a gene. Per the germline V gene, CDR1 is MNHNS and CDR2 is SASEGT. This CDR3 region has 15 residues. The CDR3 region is CASSQTSGNSYEQYF. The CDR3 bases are TGTGCCAGCAGTCAGACTAGCGGGAACTCCTACGAGCAGTACTTC.

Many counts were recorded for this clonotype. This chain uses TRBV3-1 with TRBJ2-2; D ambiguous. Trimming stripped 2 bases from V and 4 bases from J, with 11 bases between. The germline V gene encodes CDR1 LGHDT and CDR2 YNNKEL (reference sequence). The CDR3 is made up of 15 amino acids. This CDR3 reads CASSQWIDSTGELFF. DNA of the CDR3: TGTGCCAGCAGCCAATGGATCGATAGCACCGGGGAGCTGTTTTTT.

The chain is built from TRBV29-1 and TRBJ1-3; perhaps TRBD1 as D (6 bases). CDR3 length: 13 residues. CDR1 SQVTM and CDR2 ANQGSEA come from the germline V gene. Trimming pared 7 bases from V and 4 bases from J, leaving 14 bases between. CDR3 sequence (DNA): TGCAGCGGTGGGGGGGCCAGCGGAAACACCATATATTTT. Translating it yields CSGGGASGNTIYF.

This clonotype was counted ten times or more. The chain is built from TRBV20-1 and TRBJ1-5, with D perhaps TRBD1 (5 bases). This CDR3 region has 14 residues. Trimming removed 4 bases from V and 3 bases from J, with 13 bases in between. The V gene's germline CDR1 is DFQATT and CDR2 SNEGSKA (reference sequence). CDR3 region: CSAKAGWFNQPQHF. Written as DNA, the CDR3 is TGCAGTGCTAAGGCAGGGTGGTTCAATCAGCCCCAGCATTTT.